The rows below give T cell receptor beta chains drawn from one sample of a study of T cells expressing NK-cell markers. Using the 5' RACE reads, TCRdb records one entry per CDR3 protein without DNA. The table lists over 250,000 distinct CDR3 sequences. Sequencing was done on a sample of blood T cells: a sorted CD56 or NKG2C T cell subset, CD4+ or CD8+ T cells, or bulk PBMC T cells (not recorded which). The receptor source for this set is a woman between 18 and 75 years old in good health. Each CDR3 is given with its conserved first and last residue.

length: 15; V: TRBV6-2/TRBV6-3; J: TRBJ1-5; CDR3: CASSQTKGAIQPQHF
length: 15; V: TRBV12-3/TRBV12-4; J: TRBJ2-5; CDR3: CASSLQRLKQETQYF
length: 13; V: TRBV12-3/TRBV12-4; J: TRBJ2-2; CDR3: CASELRVTGELFF
length: 14; V: TRBV3-1; J: TRBJ2-1; CDR3: CASSHLIVDNEQFF
length: 15; V: TRBV6-2/TRBV6-3; J: TRBJ1-5; CDR3: CASRPSGRNNQPQHF
length: 16; V: TRBV3-1; J: TRBJ2-2; CDR3: CASSQLAGAETGELFF
length: 14; V: TRBV6-2/TRBV6-3; J: TRBJ2-4; CDR3: CASSAGASGNIQYF
length: 13; V: TRBV6-1; J: TRBJ1-2; CDR3: CASSADRSYGYTF
length: 13; V: TRBV9; J: TRBJ2-3; CDR3: CASSPGGGDTQYF
length: 16; V: TRBV4-2; J: TRBJ2-2; CDR3: CASSQSAGLNTGELFF
length: 15; V: TRBV29-1; J: TRBJ2-2; CDR3: CSVEMGGTRTGELFF
length: 11; V: TRBV2; J: TRBJ1-6; CDR3: CASSVPLPLHF
length: 13; V: TRBV30; J: TRBJ2-5; CDR3: CAWSVRPGETQYF
length: 16; V: TRBV29-1; J: TRBJ2-1; CDR3: CSVEESRTRGRGEQFF
length: 16; V: TRBV5-1; J: TRBJ2-3; CDR3: CASSLVTGIGLDTQYF
length: 13; V: TRBV7-2; J: TRBJ2-5; CDR3: CASSLPGEETQYF
length: 16; V: TRBV27; J: TRBJ2-3; CDR3: CASSLIGTGGADTQYF
length: 14; V: TRBV7-2; J: TRBJ2-2; CDR3: CATTGTGNTGELFF
length: 13; V: TRBV20-1; J: TRBJ2-7; CDR3: CSAYKAGVGEQYF
length: 12; V: TRBV10-3; J: TRBJ2-1; CDR3: CAISRGSDEQFF
length: 13; V: TRBV12-3/TRBV12-4; J: TRBJ1-4; CDR3: CASTTATNEKLFF
length: 14; V: TRBV20-1; J: TRBJ2-5; CDR3: CSARDRRGQETQYF
length: 11; V: TRBV5-1; J: TRBJ1-3; CDR3: CATVSGNTIYF
length: 14; V: TRBV6-1; J: TRBJ1-1; CDR3: CASSETGVNTEAFF
length: 14; V: TRBV20-1; J: TRBJ1-6; CDR3: CSASQGGDNSPLHF
length: 14; V: TRBV7-6; J: TRBJ2-5; CDR3: CASSLQYTQETQYF
length: 14; V: TRBV18; J: TRBJ2-5; CDR3: CASSPSGTGETQYF
length: 12; V: TRBV29-1; J: TRBJ2-1; CDR3: CSVEQDLGEQFF
length: 14; V: TRBV5-1; J: TRBJ1-5; CDR3: CASSLAGTDQPQHF
length: 20; V: TRBV11-2; J: TRBJ2-1; CDR3: CASSDNKGLGGGAPYNEQFF
length: 12; V: TRBV7-2; J: TRBJ2-5; CDR3: CASSLGPETQYF
length: 14; V: TRBV4-2; J: TRBJ2-3; CDR3: CASSRVSGTDTQYF
length: 16; V: TRBV3-1; J: TRBJ2-1; CDR3: CASSQESQGRYNEQFF
length: 17; V: TRBV3-1; J: TRBJ1-5; CDR3: CASSLQGSGSRNQPQHF
length: 16; V: TRBV3-1; J: TRBJ2-3; CDR3: CASSLDQGGRTDTQYF
length: 15; V: TRBV3-1; J: TRBJ1-2; CDR3: CASSQGGQGLYGYTF
length: 14; V: TRBV28; J: TRBJ1-6; CDR3: CASSLRQLVSPLHF